Below are 10 T cell receptor beta chains sequenced from a single sample in a study of blood T cell repertoires in COVID-19. Assay used: immunoSEQ multiplex PCR; TCRdb lists only in-frame clones, some missing. Found here are over 100,000 clones, 85% of them singletons; the top ten hold approximately 1.5%. Specimen: peripheral blood. The receptors stem from a man aged 35 to 55 with acute or convalescent COVID-19.

V is TRBV7-8 and J is TRBJ2-7; possibly TRBD2 for D (5 bases). Germline V CDR1 and CDR2: SGHVS, FQNEAQ. The length of the CDR3 is 14 residues. The germline V and J ends were trimmed by 5 bases and 1 base, with 12 bases remaining between them. In nucleotides, the CDR3 is TGTGCCAGCAGCGCCACTAGGATTTCCTACGAGCAGTACTTC. This sequence encodes CASSATRISYEQYF.

This chain joins TRBV28 and TRBJ2-7; D call uncertain. Germline CDR1 is MDHEN and CDR2 is SYDVKM. CDR3 size: 14 residues. V shed 2 bases and J shed 5 bases, with 13 bases lying between them. In DNA form, the CDR3 reads TGTGCCAGCAGTTTAAGTCCAAGACAAAACGAGCAGTACTTC. This translates into CASSLSPRQNEQYF.

This chain joins TRBV6-1 and TRBJ2-1; TRBD2 aligns across 10 bases. J gave up 10 bases and V 1 base, and 7 bases lay outside the gene matches. This CDR3 is built from 15 residues. Germline CDR1 MNHNS, CDR2 SASEGT. In nucleotides, the CDR3 is TGTGCCAGCAGTGAAGAGCTAGCGGGGGCGGCGGAGCAGTTCTTC. This gives the protein CASSEELAGAAEQFF.

The chain uses TRBV16 and TRBJ1-4; the match to TRBD1 covers 7 bases. The CDR3 loop spans 16 amino acids. The trim removed 4 bases at V and 4 bases at J, leaving 9 bases unmatched. Germline CDR1 KGHSY, CDR2 FQNENV. The CDR3: CASSPGIRDSNEKLFF. In DNA form, the CDR3 reads TGTGCCAGCAGCCCGGGAATTAGGGACAGTAATGAAAAACTGTTTTTT. Full variable domain (missing parts from reference TRBV16 and TRBJ1-4): GEEVAQTPKHLVRGEGQKAKLYCAPIKGHSYVFWYQQVLKNEFKFLISFQNENVFDETGMPKERFSAKCLPNSPCSLEIQATKLEDSAVYFCASSPGIRDSNEKLFFGSGTQLSVL.

The V and J genes are TRBV7-9 and TRBJ2-7; D is unclear. The CDR3 runs to 10 residues. V shed 5 bases and J shed 5 bases, with 4 bases lying between them. From germline, CDR1 is SEHNR and CDR2 FQNEAQ (reference sequence). The CDR3 nucleotides read TGTGCCAGCAGCCGGGACGAGCAGTACTTC. It yields the protein CASSRDEQYF.

The chain uses TRBV25-1 and TRBJ2-7; 9 bases align to TRBD2. V shed 5 bases and J 2 bases; nucleotides not matched to a gene: 10. The CDR3 covers 16 residues. Germline CDR1 MGHDK, CDR2 SYGVNS. The CDR3 sequence: CASSRLGGGRAYEQYF. As DNA, the CDR3 is TGTGCCAGCAGTCGACTGGGGGGCGGGAGGGCCTACGAGCAGTACTTC.

The J gene is TRBJ1-6, the V gene TRBV2, with D unresolved. The germline V gene has CDR1 SNHLY and CDR2 FYNNEI. The germline V and J ends were trimmed by 3 bases and 10 bases, with 13 bases remaining between them. The CDR3 runs to 14 residues. CDR3 sequence: CASSDREKRSPLHF. CDR3 in DNA: TGTGCCAGCAGTGACCGGGAAAAGAGATCACCCCTCCACTTT. The whole variable domain, remainder taken from reference TRBV2 and TRBJ1-6, is EPEVTQTPSHQVTQMGQEVILRCVPISNHLYFYWYRQILGQKVEFLVSFYNNEISEKSEIFDDQFSVERPDGSNFTLKIRSTKLEDSAMYFCASSDREKRSPLHFGNGTRLTVT.

The chain employs TRBV28 and TRBJ2-7; TRBD1 matches 8 bases. The V gene end was trimmed by 6 bases and the J gene end by 4 bases; junction bases not matched to a gene: 8. Germline V gene lookup returns CDR1 MDHEN and CDR2 SYDVKM. The CDR3 totals 14 residues. The CDR3 here is CASSIGTGRYEQYF. CDR3 nucleotide sequence: TGTGCCAGCAGCATCGGGACAGGTAGATACGAGCAGTACTTC.

This rearrangement joins TRBV7-9 to TRBJ1-5; no clear D gene. The CDR3 has 13 amino acids. V was shortened by 3 bases and J by 0 bases, with 3 bases between the two germline ends. From germline, CDR1 is SEHNR and CDR2 FQNEAQ (reference sequence). The CDR3 loop is CASSFSSNQPQHF. Written as DNA, the CDR3 is TGTGCCAGCAGCTTCTCTAGCAATCAGCCCCAGCATTTT. The variable domain in full, completed from reference TRBV7-9 and TRBJ1-5, reads DTGVSQNPRHKITKRGQNVTFRCDPISEHNRLYWYRQTLGQGPEFLTYFQNEAQLEKSRLLSDRFSAERPKGSFSTLEIQRTEQGDSAMYLCASSFSSNQPQHFGDGTRLSIL.

The chain employs TRBV5-1 and TRBJ2-7, with D possibly TRBD2 on 6 matching bases. Per the germline V gene, CDR1 is SGHRS and CDR2 is YFSETQ. V gave up 0 bases and J gave up 6 bases, with 10 bases separating them. This CDR3 spans 13 amino acids. CDR3 protein: CASSLASAGEQYF. CDR3 sequence (DNA): TGCGCCAGCAGCTTGGCCTCAGCGGGCGAGCAGTACTTC. Based on the CDR3 plus reference TRBV5-1 and TRBJ2-7, the full variable domain is KAGVTQTPRYLIKTRGQQVTLSCSPISGHRSVSWYQQTPGQGLQFLFEYFSETQRNKGNFPGRFSGRQFSNSRSEMNVSTLELGDSALYLCASSLASAGEQYFGPGTRLTVT.